Reported below is one TCR beta chain. Its antigen is currently not known. There are no base qualities to consult, and no much larger clone falls within one base. The CDR3 holds 17 amino acids from the cysteine to the phenylalanine. The sequence is cut down to CDR3 DNA, 51 bases in frame from base 1. CDR1 MNHNS and CDR2 SASEGT are derived from the germline V gene. The junction shows trimming of 1 base on V and 6 bases on J, and the gene matches do not reach 10 bases of it. The record originates from a study of long-term antiretroviral therapy in people with HIV (dated by TCRdb to the early 2020s). General notes on the study: The earliest samples were collected approximately a decade before the 2015 WHO recommendation for immediate ART, a period when ART was typically delayed until CD4 counts fell. This retrospective serial study examined whether starting ART and sustained HIV suppression were associated with changes in the composition and diversity of the TRB repertoire in peripheral blood. The cohort contributed over 150 cryopreserved PBMC samples from 30 to 35 adults with confirmed HIV infection, collected serially over a mean of around 6 years (range 1-12). Among the 25 to 35 participants with HIV, over nine were female. No cross-contamination during QIAcube processing turned up in test extractions that ran a monoclonal T-cell line alongside 33 polyclonal samples. General study outcomes and caveats: The samples were dated from the mid-2000s to the late 2010s, and the ART regimens that were used may be less effective than current ART regimens. Because cell numbers in pre-ART samples were limited, unsorted PBMC were profiled instead of sorted CD4+ and CD8+ T cells. Because PBMC availability was limited, only the TCR beta chain was sequenced, with no alpha chain pairing. Starting ART was linked to a significant rise in TRB diversity, yet even with long-term ART the diversity remained significantly lower than in transplant donor controls. The repertoire was dominated across all time points by expanded TRB clones identified before ART initiation, although this dominance was seen to fluctuate and to decrease in many PLHIV after ART. No data were available on ART adherence, viral resistance or therapy changes, limiting inferences about post-ART repertoire changes. Compared with controls, HIV repertoires had narrower CDR3 length ranges, and the network structure pointed to an antigen-experienced repertoire that shifted only slightly toward naive after ART.

Participants were included only if at least one PBMC sample before ART initiation and at least two post-ART samples were available. All participants with HIV were treated in the United States of America. Before DNA extraction, cryopreserved samples containing about 1-11 million PBMC were thawed and washed. At the time of the earliest PBMC sample, participants with HIV were aged between about 20 and 54 years. PBMC samples were contributed by each participant from 1-4 timepoints before ART initiation and 2-8 timepoints after ART initiation, with a median of 7 samples. Serial HIV viral load, CD4+ T-cell count, ART history and demographic data were obtained for every participant. Genomic DNA was extracted from unsorted PBMC with a Qiagen kit on a QIAcube, processed in batches of 12 samples. Sequencing of the TRB variable region was done with the immunoSEQ hsTCRB v3.0 assay at survey level resolution. The targeted TRB sequencing depth was about 40,000-50,000 T-cell genomes per sample. An Illumina MiSeq with a v3 150-cycle kit was used to sequence the pooled TRB libraries. The study's processing was this. Repertoire analysis was run in R within a reproducible Nextflow workflow that covered QC, data transformation and analysis. Custom analyses were implemented in LymphoSeq2, an R package for AIRR-Seq data exploration. After excluding a few samples that yielded fewer than 5000 total TRB sequences, approximately 180 HIV repertoires remained for analysis. Among the roughly 180 retained HIV repertoires, 59 were collected before ART initiation and 129 after ART initiation. Repertoires were downsampled to 5000 TRB nucleotide sequences, and summary statistics were averaged over 100 downsampling iterations. The analysis kept only TRB sequences whose CDR3 regions were at least seven amino acids long. Diversity was measured with a Shannon entropy-derived clonality score and the Gini coefficient. Repertoire networks linked the top 5000 CDR3 amino acid sequences whenever two sequences differed by an edit distance of one. Antigen specificity groups and MHC restriction were predicted for TRB CDR3 amino acid sequences with GLIPH2. To flag known CMV, EBV, HIV or tissue antigen associations, CDR3 amino acid sequences were matched against VDJdb and McPAS-TCR. Pre-ART, post-ART and control groups were compared with Wilcoxon signed-rank tests and Holm-Bonferroni correction. The clones in this table, taken by TCRdb from immuneACCESS, are in-frame only. Not every clone is retained; where verified, under half of the shortfall comes from an unresolved V gene, and the cause of the rest is unknown. V, J and clone size are those of that table, while D and trimming were read from the DNA. In all, the sample holds about 22,000 clones, and around four fifths of those were seen once. The ten largest account for 10% to 15% of the sample.

Here the chain combines TRBV6-1 and TRBJ2-2; 8 middle bases align to TRBD2. The origin of this receptor is a middle-aged man with HIV. Source: unsorted PBMCs, taken 1.6 years after starting antiretroviral therapy. The CDR3 protein: CASSEGGQRGYPGELFF. The nucleotide sequence is TGTGCCAGCAGTGAAGGGGGGCAGCGGGGGTACCCCGGGGAGCTGTTTTTT.